This T cell receptor beta chain was recorded in a study of T cells in Graves' hyperthyroidism and ophthalmopathy. There are a few counts of this clonotype. The CDR3 regions of TCR beta were amplified from RNA transcripts. When the TCR CDR3 underwent first-round RT-PCR, the HTBI primer set was used. TCRdb used MiXCR to reprocess the multiplex PCR reads, holding one entry per CDR3 protein. This sample yields approximately 400,000 distinct CDR3 sequences, of which 11% to 15% are seen a single time; 25% to 30% belongs to the top ten. The CDR3 extends over 17 amino acids. Germline CDR1 reads KGHSH; CDR2 reads LQKENI. Trimming took 6 bases from V and 5 from J; bases not matched to a gene: 14. Each person with ophthalmopathy scored at least 3 on the Clinical Activity Score, reached NOSPECS grade 4 or higher, and had been ill under 3 months. Researchers barred patients who had uncontrolled infection, other autoimmune disease, pregnancy or lactation.

The sequence came from a man between 50 and 59 years old with Graves' ophthalmopathy. The chain couples TRBV18 to TRBJ1-1; 11 positions match TRBD1. The sample was blood. The CDR3 protein is CASSTTGTGGSSTEAFF. CDR3 nucleotide sequence: TGTGCCAGCTCGACGACCGGGACAGGGGGGTCCTCTACTGAAGCTTTCTTT.